The source of this TCR beta chain is a study of graft-versus-host responses after intestinal transplantation. Study in general: Anti-thymocyte globulin served as induction for all recipients, who then took tacrolimus and steroids for about 3 years.

The V gene lost 6 bases and the J gene lost 0 bases, with 8 bases spanning the gap. The CDR3 covers 13 residues. Per germline, CDR1 MNHEY and CDR2 SVGAGI. Method: immunoSEQ multiplex PCR; TCRdb's copy keeps in-frame clones and lacks some. The sample lists roughly 60,000 clones; 80% to 90% were seen once. This TCR was sampled from a human patient who received an intestinal transplant, so some T cells may come from the graft donor. The specimen was PBMCs, collected 26 days after transplant. This chain joins TRBV6-5 and TRBJ1-1, with a tentative D call TRBD1 (5 bases). CDR3 sequence: CASRVGVNTEAFF. The CDR3 nucleotides are TGTGCCAGCAGAGTAGGGGTGAACACTGAAGCTTTCTTT.